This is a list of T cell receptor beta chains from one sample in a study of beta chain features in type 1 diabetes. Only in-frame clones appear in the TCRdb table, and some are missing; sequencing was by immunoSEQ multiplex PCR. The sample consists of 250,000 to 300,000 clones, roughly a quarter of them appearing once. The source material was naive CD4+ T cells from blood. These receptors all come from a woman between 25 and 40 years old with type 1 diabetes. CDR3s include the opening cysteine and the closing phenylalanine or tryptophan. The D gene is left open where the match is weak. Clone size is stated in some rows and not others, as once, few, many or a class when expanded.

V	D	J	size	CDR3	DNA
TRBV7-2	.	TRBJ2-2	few	CASSLALNTGELFF	TGTGCCAGCAGCTTAGCCCTGAACACCGGGGAGCTGTTTTTT
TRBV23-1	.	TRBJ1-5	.	CASRTLESSNQPQHF	TGCGCCAGCAGGACCCTGGAGAGTAGCAATCAGCCCCAGCATTTT
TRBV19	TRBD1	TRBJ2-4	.	CASSIRDRNIQYF	TGTGCCAGTAGTATTCGGGACAGGAACATTCAGTACTTC
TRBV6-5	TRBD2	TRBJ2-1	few	CASRLTSGAYNEQFF	TGTGCCAGCAGATTGACTAGCGGGGCATACAATGAGCAGTTCTTC
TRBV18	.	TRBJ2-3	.	CASSRADMTDTQYF	TGTGCCAGCTCAAGAGCAGACATGACAGATACGCAGTATTTT
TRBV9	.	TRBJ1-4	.	CASSPMWQSEKLFF	TGTGCCAGCAGCCCGATGTGGCAAAGTGAAAAACTGTTTTTT
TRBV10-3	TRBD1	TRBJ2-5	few	CAITAGQARETQYF	TGTGCCATCACCGCGGGACAGGCCAGGGAGACCCAGTACTTC
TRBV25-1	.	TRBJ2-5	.	CASSEYAQETQYF	TGTGCCAGCAGTGAATATGCACAGGAGACCCAGTACTTC
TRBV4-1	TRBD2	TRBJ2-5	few	CASSPRAGRQETQYF	TGCGCCAGCAGCCCTCGAGCGGGGAGACAAGAGACCCAGTACTTC
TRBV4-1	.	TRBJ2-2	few	CASSQVPGTGELFF	TGCGCCAGCAGCCAAGTTCCAGGTACCGGGGAGCTGTTTTTT
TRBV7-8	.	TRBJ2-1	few	CASSYDLAYGQFF	TGTGCCAGCAGCTATGATCTAGCGTACGGGCAGTTCTTC
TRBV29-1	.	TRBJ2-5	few	CSVVTQAETQYF	TGCAGCGTTGTCACGCAGGCAGAGACCCAGTACTTC
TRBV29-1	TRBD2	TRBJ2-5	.	CNTLAGDETQYF	TGCAACACTCTAGCGGGAGACGAGACCCAGTACTTC
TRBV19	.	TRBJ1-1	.	CASRWGVNTEAFF	TGTGCCAGTAGGTGGGGGGTGAACACTGAAGCTTTCTTT
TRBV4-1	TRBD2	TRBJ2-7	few	CASSLLAGGSHEQYF	TGCGCCAGCAGCCTGCTAGCGGGAGGGTCCCACGAGCAGTACTTC
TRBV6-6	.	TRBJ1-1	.	CASLLMANTEAFF	TGTGCCAGTCTCTTGATGGCGAACACTGAAGCTTTCTTT
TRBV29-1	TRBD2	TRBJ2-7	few	CSVADPGLLREQYF	TGCAGCGTTGCAGACCCGGGACTACTTCGGGAGCAGTACTTC
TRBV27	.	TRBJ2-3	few	CASSSTQYSDTQYF	TGTGCCAGCAGTTCGACACAGTATTCAGATACGCAGTATTTT
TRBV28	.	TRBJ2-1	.	CASQRQSSYNEQFF	TGTGCCAGCCAAAGACAGAGCTCCTACAATGAGCAGTTCTTC
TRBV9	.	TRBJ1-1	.	CASSVVSVNTEAFF	TGTGCCAGCAGCGTAGTATCGGTGAACACTGAAGCTTTCTTT
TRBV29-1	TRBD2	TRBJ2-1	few	CSTLGLAGNEQFF	TGCAGCACTTTGGGACTAGCGGGAAATGAGCAGTTCTTC
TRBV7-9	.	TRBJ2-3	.	CASSLRDFVGTQYF	TGTGCCAGCAGCCTCCGGGATTTCGTGGGTACGCAGTATTTT
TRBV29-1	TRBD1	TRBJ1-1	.	CSVASRQGVDTEAFF	TGCAGCGTTGCTTCTCGACAGGGGGTGGACACTGAAGCTTTCTTT
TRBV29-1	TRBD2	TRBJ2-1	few	CSAAAGLADNEQFF	TGCAGCGCCGCCGCGGGACTAGCGGACAATGAGCAGTTCTTC
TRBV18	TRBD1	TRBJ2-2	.	CASSRGTGTAGELFF	TGTGCCAGCTCACGAGGGACAGGGACAGCCGGGGAGCTGTTTTTT
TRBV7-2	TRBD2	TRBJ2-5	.	CASTLGLAGKETQYF	TGTGCCAGCACCTTGGGGCTAGCGGGAAAAGAGACCCAGTACTTC
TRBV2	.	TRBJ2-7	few	CASSEITSSYEQYF	TGTGCCAGCAGTGAGATAACAAGCTCCTACGAGCAGTACTTC
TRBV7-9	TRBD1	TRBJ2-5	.	CASSLGDRGSQETQYF	TGTGCCAGCAGCTTGGGGGACAGGGGGTCCCAAGAGACCCAGTACTTC
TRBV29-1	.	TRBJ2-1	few	CSVGRTGAYNEQFF	TGCAGCGTTGGAAGAACCGGGGCCTACAATGAGCAGTTCTTC
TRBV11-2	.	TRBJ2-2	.	CASSLGARRSPGELFF	TGTGCCAGCAGCTTAGGCGCGCGGAGGTCCCCCGGGGAGCTGTTTTTT
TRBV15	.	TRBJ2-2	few	CATSRARSTNTGELFF	TGTGCCACCAGCAGAGCGCGGAGTACTAACACCGGGGAGCTGTTTTTT
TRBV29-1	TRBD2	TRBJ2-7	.	CSARRGAGGGEQYF	TGCAGCGCCCGAAGGGGGGCGGGAGGCGGCGAGCAGTACTTC
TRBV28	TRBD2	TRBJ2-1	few	CASGTSGRAWFAEQFF	TGTGCCAGCGGGACTAGCGGGAGGGCTTGGTTCGCTGAGCAGTTCTTC
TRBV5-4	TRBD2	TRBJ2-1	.	CASSTGLAGPSSSYNEQFF	TGTGCCAGCAGCACCGGACTAGCGGGCCCGTCTAGCTCCTACAATGAGCAGTTCTTC
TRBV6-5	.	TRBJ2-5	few	CASSYMRNQETQYF	TGTGCCAGCAGTTATATGCGAAACCAAGAGACCCAGTACTTC
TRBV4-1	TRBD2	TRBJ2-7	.	CASSQGASGPYEQYF	TGCGCCAGCAGCCAAGGGGCTAGCGGACCCTACGAGCAGTACTTC
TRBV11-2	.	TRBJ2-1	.	CASSLGPGLYNEQFF	TGTGCCAGCAGCTTAGGTCCAGGGCTCTACAATGAGCAGTTCTTC
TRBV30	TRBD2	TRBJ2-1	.	CAWSVLGLAGDNEQFF	TGTGCCTGGAGTGTACTTGGACTAGCGGGCGACAATGAGCAGTTCTTC
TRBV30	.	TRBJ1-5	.	CAWSPGSNQPQHF	TGTGCCTGGAGTCCAGGGTCGAATCAGCCCCAGCATTTT
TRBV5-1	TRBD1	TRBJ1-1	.	CASSFGQGATEAFF	TGCGCCAGCAGCTTTGGACAGGGGGCCACTGAAGCTTTCTTT
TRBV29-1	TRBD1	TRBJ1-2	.	CSVARGQGNGYTF	TGCAGCGTTGCCCGCGGACAGGGGAATGGCTACACCTTC